Below are 21 T cell receptor beta chains sequenced from a single sample in a study of cytomegalovirus exposure and HLA in healthy donors. This table comes from immunoSEQ multiplex PCR, and its TCRdb copy is limited to in-frame clones, with some not included. This sample has 70,000 or so clones; 94% occur once, and the top ten carry 1.5% to 2%. Sequencing was carried out using PBMCs. These receptors were taken from a woman aged 18-29 years in good health and CMV-seropositive.

The chain employs TRBV29-1 and TRBJ1-2, with D hard to call. The CDR3 has 13 amino acids. Germline V gene lookup returns CDR1 SQVTM and CDR2 ANQGSEA. Trimming cost V 7 bases and J 4 bases, with 16 bases left between them. The CDR3 loop reads CSATEGPSYGYTF. The CDR3 nucleotides are TGCAGCGCTACGGAGGGCCCGAGCTATGGCTACACCTTC.

This clone was observed a few times. V gene TRBV6-1 combines with J gene TRBJ2-1; TRBD2 matches 9 bases. Germline CDR1 reads MNHNS; CDR2 reads SASEGT. The CDR3 runs to 14 residues. J gave up 4 bases and V 5 bases, and 3 bases lay outside the gene matches. The CDR3 DNA reads as TGTGCCAGCAGTCTAGCGGGAAGATACAATGAGCAGTTCTTC. It codes for CASSLAGRYNEQFF.

The chain has TRBV9 and TRBJ1-1; perhaps TRBD1 as D (5 bases). The V end lost 4 bases, the J end lost 3 bases, and 13 bases lay between the germline ends. Looked up from germline, CDR1 is SGDLS and CDR2 is YYNGEE. The CDR3 loop spans 14 amino acids. The CDR3 nucleotides read TGTGCCAGCAGCCTCAGTGGGGGGGACACTGAAGCTTTCTTT. It codes for CASSLSGGDTEAFF.

The chain links TRBV2 to TRBJ2-3, with 11 nucleotides matching TRBD2. The trim removed 1 base at V and 4 bases at J, leaving 7 bases unmatched. Germline CDR1 reads SNHLY; CDR2 reads FYNNEI. This CDR3 has 17 amino acids. CDR3 sequence (DNA): TGTGCCAGCAGTGAAGGTGATAGCGGGGGGGCCTCAGATACGCAGTATTTT. Amino acids: CASSEGDSGGASDTQYF. The full variable domain, with the rest looked up from reference TRBV2 and TRBJ2-3, is EPEVTQTPSHQVTQMGQEVILRCVPISNHLYFYWYRQILGQKVEFLVSFYNNEISEKSEIFDDQFSVERPDGSNFTLKIRSTKLEDSAMYFCASSEGDSGGASDTQYFGPGTRLTVL.

This rearrangement joins TRBV4-2 to TRBJ1-2; unclear D gene. This CDR3 has 15 residues. Germline V gene sequence: CDR1 LGHNA, CDR2 YNFKEQ. V lost 0 bases and J lost 0, with 8 bases in between. The CDR3 DNA sequence: TGTGCCAGCAGCCAAGAAACAGACACTAACTATGGCTACACCTTC. It codes for CASSQETDTNYGYTF.

This chain joins TRBV30 and TRBJ1-5; 11 positions match TRBD1. This CDR3 comprises 15 residues. Unmatched junction bases numbered 8, after V lost 4 bases and J lost 6 bases. The V gene's germline CDR1 is GTSNPN and CDR2 SVGIG (reference sequence). CDR3 amino acids: CAWTRGTGGFQPQHF. As DNA, the CDR3 is TGTGCCTGGACGAGGGGGACAGGGGGATTTCAGCCCCAGCATTTT.

The chain is built from TRBV7-6 and TRBJ2-7; TRBD2 aligns across 13 bases. This CDR3 region has 15 residues. Germline values: CDR1 SGHVS, CDR2 FNYEAQ. J gave up 5 bases and V 5 bases, and 6 bases lay outside the gene matches. CDR3 coding DNA: TGTGCCAGCAGCCCGACTAGCGGGAGGTCAAACGAGCAGTACTTC. Protein sequence: CASSPTSGRSNEQYF.

The V call is TRBV2, the J call TRBJ1-1, with a possible D match to TRBD1 (6 bases). Deletions cut 8 bases from V and 1 base from J, with 14 bases between. Per the germline V gene, CDR1 is SNHLY and CDR2 is FYNNEI. The CDR3 runs 14 residues. The CDR3 region is CASRYYRENTEAFF. CDR3 DNA sequence: TGTGCCAGCCGATATTACAGGGAGAACACTGAAGCTTTCTTT. The whole variable domain, remainder taken from reference TRBV2 and TRBJ1-1, is EPEVTQTPSHQVTQMGQEVILRCVPISNHLYFYWYRQILGQKVEFLVSFYNNEISEKSEIFDDQFSVERPDGSNFTLKIRSTKLEDSAMYFCASRYYRENTEAFFGQGTRLTVV.

The V call is TRBV11-2, the J call TRBJ1-5; D unclear. V lost 2 bases, J lost 1 base, and 9 bases lay in between. The CDR3 length is 15 residues. CDR1 and CDR2 (germline): SGHAT, FQNNGV. CDR3 region: CASSLTPGSNQPQHF. The CDR3 nucleotides are TGTGCCAGCAGCTTAACTCCGGGAAGCAATCAGCCCCAGCATTTT.

The chain couples TRBV11-3 to TRBJ2-5, with D possibly being TRBD1 (6 bases). Trimming left V 0 bases short and J 5 bases short, with 7 bases between. CDR1 and CDR2 (germline): SGHNT, YENEEA. The CDR3 extends over 13 amino acids. The CDR3 bases are TGTGCCAGCAGCTTAGATCAGGGGGAGACCCAGTACTTC. Its translation: CASSLDQGETQYF.

The CDR3 loop reads CASSPGQANTGELFF. CDR3 coding DNA: TGCGCCAGCAGCCCGGGACAGGCTAACACCGGGGAGCTGTTTTTT. The chain has TRBV4-3 and TRBJ2-2; TRBD1 matches at 8 bases. The CDR3 has 15 residues. V lost 4 bases, J lost 2 bases, and 3 bases stayed unmatched. The germline gives CDR1 LGHNA, CDR2 YSLEER.

The chain employs TRBV5-1 and TRBJ1-1; 9 nucleotides line up with TRBD1. CDR1 SGHRS and CDR2 YFSETQ come from the germline V gene. With 3 bases clipped from V and 3 bases from J, the junction kept 6 bases outside the gene matches. The length of the CDR3 is 15 residues. CDR3 amino acids: CASSSRTGVDTEAFF. DNA for the CDR3: TGCGCCAGCAGCTCTAGGACAGGGGTGGACACTGAAGCTTTCTTT.

This clone was counted a single time. This chain uses TRBV4-1 with TRBJ2-5, with TRBD1 identical over 10 bases. Per the germline V gene, CDR1 is MGHRA and CDR2 is YSYEKL. The CDR3 sequence is 17 residues long. The V segment lost 3 bases and the J segment 2 bases; nucleotides outside the gene matches: 9. CDR3 sequence: CASSHVGRTGGQETQYF. The CDR3 nucleotides read TGCGCCAGCAGCCACGTCGGAAGGACAGGGGGACAAGAGACCCAGTACTTC.

V is TRBV7-2 and J is TRBJ1-2; 8 bases are a match to TRBD1. J lost 0 bases, V lost 5 bases, and 2 bases had no gene match. Per germline, CDR1 SGHTA and CDR2 FQGNSA. The length of the CDR3 is 14 residues. CDR3: CASSMGQANYGYTF. The CDR3, as DNA: TGTGCCAGCAGCATGGGACAGGCTAACTATGGCTACACCTTC.

This CDR3 reads CASSLNAGNLQETQYF. CDR3 DNA: TGCGCCAGCAGCCTCAACGCCGGGAATCTACAAGAGACCCAGTACTTC. The chain uses TRBV5-1 and TRBJ2-5, with D perhaps TRBD2 (5 bases). Germline V lookup: CDR1 SGHRS, CDR2 YFSETQ. This CDR3 comprises 16 residues. Deletions cut 4 bases from V and 2 bases from J, with 18 bases between.

The genes are TRBV7-9 and TRBJ1-2, with 8 bases lining up with TRBD1. The CDR3 is 16 amino acids. With 0 bases clipped from V and 5 bases from J, the junction kept 8 bases outside the gene matches. Per germline, CDR1 SEHNR and CDR2 FQNEAQ (reference sequence). The CDR3 here is CASSLAGDRKIYGYTF. The CDR3 DNA sequence: TGTGCCAGCAGCTTAGCGGGGGACAGGAAGATTTATGGCTACACCTTC. Variable domain in full (rest from reference TRBV7-9 and TRBJ1-2): DTGVSQNPRHKITKRGQNVTFRCDPISEHNRLYWYRQTLGQGPEFLTYFQNEAQLEKSRLLSDRFSAERPKGSFSTLEIQRTEQGDSAMYLCASSLAGDRKIYGYTFGSGTRLTVV.

This clone was observed a single time. The chain is built from TRBV15 and TRBJ2-1, with 11 bases aligning to TRBD2. Per germline, CDR1 LNHNV and CDR2 YYDKDF (reference sequence). The CDR3 covers 14 residues. Unmatched junction bases numbered 4, after V lost 6 bases and J lost 6 bases. Here the CDR3 reads CATRLAGAFNEQFF. The CDR3 DNA reads TGTGCCACCAGACTAGCGGGGGCCTTCAATGAGCAGTTCTTC.

This chain joins TRBV19 and TRBJ1-1; D gene unclear. This CDR3 region has 11 residues. The ends were cut back, 5 bases at V and 6 bases at J, with 7 bases in the middle. Germline CDR1 and CDR2: LNHDA and SQIVND (reference sequence). The CDR3 DNA sequence: TGTGCCAGTAGTTCCGGGGCTGAAGCTTTCTTT. The encoded protein is CASSSGAEAFF.

The chain recombines TRBV18 with TRBJ2-1; D perhaps matches TRBD2 (6 bases). This CDR3 has 16 residues. Trimming shortened V by 0 bases and J by 7 bases, and 16 bases separated the two germline ends. CDR1 and CDR2 (germline): KGHSH, LQKENI. CDR3 in DNA: TGTGCCAGCTCACCACCGGGGCGGGGCCCGCCTAATGAGCAGTTCTTC. Protein sequence: CASSPPGRGPPNEQFF. The whole variable domain, remainder taken from reference TRBV18 and TRBJ2-1, is NAGVMQNPRHLVRRRGQEARLRCSPMKGHSHVYWYRQLPEEGLKFMVYLQKENIIDESGMPKERFSAEFPKEGPSILRIQQVVRGDSAAYFCASSPPGRGPPNEQFFGPGTRLTVL.

The chain uses TRBV23-1 and TRBJ2-1, with 11 bases fitting TRBD1. TRBV23-1 is given ORF status, its function remaining uncertain. There are 15 residues in the CDR3. The junction had 2 bases not matched to a gene; V was cut back by 3 bases and J by 4 bases. CDR3 sequence (DNA): TGCGCCAGCAGTCAGAGGGACAGGGGGTACAATGAGCAGTTCTTC. It encodes CASSQRDRGYNEQFF.

This chain links TRBV11-3 with TRBJ2-7, with D possibly being TRBD2 (6 bases). The germline gives CDR1 SGHNT, CDR2 YENEEA. The CDR3 contains 18 residues. V dropped 0 bases and J dropped 7 bases, with 25 bases sitting between them. CDR3: CASSLDQRTGPRAGEQYF. The CDR3, as DNA: TGTGCCAGCAGCTTAGATCAGCGGACGGGGCCCCGAGCGGGTGAGCAGTACTTC. Looking up the rest from reference TRBV11-3 and TRBJ2-7 gives the full variable domain: EAGVVQSPRYKIIEKKQPVAFWCNPISGHNTLYWYLQNLGQGPELLIRYENEEAVDDSQLPKDRFSAERLKGVDSTLKIQPAELGDSAVYLCASSLDQRTGPRAGEQYFGPGTRLTVT.